The clone carrying this TCR beta chain was picked up one time. Its antigen remains unknown. This sample stems from a study of shared clonotypes between healthy human individuals. Study-wide context: Donors, aged 18 to 49, were a couple of women and three men. Study-level results: It was observed that 4% to 6% of naive CD4 clonotypes were shared across a handful of donors. A small donor pool kept down the genetic and exposure-history diversity that was represented.

Naive CD8 cells were CD45RO-negative, positively selected for CCR7, excluding terminally differentiated effector memory CD45RA+ cells. Recent vaccinations or acute infections were absent in the healthy HIV-negative adult donors. Libraries were prepared by immunoSEQ multiplex PCR; TCRdb keeps only in-frame clonotypes and omits some of them. This table has about 610,000 clones, 95% to 96% appearing once. Material for sequencing was naive CD8+ T cells sorted from blood. This receptor was taken from a woman under 40 in good health.

The CDR3: CASSPWDSKNTGELFF. Here the CDR3 DNA reads TGTGCCAGCTCACCATGGGACAGCAAGAACACCGGGGAGCTGTTTTTT. The rearrangement joins TRBV18 to TRBJ2-2; TRBD1 agrees at 7 bases. CDR1 and CDR2 from the germline V gene are KGHSH and LQKENI. Germline trimming cut 2 bases from V and 1 base from J; bases unmatched to any gene: 4. The CDR3 runs to 16 residues.